This TCR beta chain was documented in a study of Ad26.COV2.S vaccination and SARS-CoV-2 variants. General observations from the study: Substantial post-vaccination breadth of spike-specific CD8+ and CD4+ T cell responses was reported. The TCR-based breadth and depth measures might underestimate overall T cell responses. Ad26.COV2.S recipients had broader spike-specific TCRs (P = 0.0014).

Notes on this clone: Its antigen is not known.

Treatment denoted: some 20 received Ad26.COV2.S at low or high dose, single or two shots; about 5 received placebo; per-sample allocation not given. Sample collection was performed on day 63 after the first vaccine or placebo injection. The repertoire was sequenced with immunoSEQ multiplex PCR; TCRdb's copy has only in-frame clones and lacks some. The repertoire holds hundreds of thousands of clones, with roughly 90% as singletons. V lost 4 bases and J lost 5; bases outside the gene matches: 11. Germline assignment: CDR1 SGDLS and CDR2 YYNGEE. The length of the CDR3 is 17 residues. The receptor's source is a person between 18 and 60 years old who received the Ad26.COV2.S COVID-19 vaccine or a placebo. The chain has TRBV9 and TRBJ2-5, with 13 bases matching TRBD2. The sequencing used peripheral blood, collected in a trial of Ad26.COV2.S vaccine versus placebo. The CDR3 coding sequence is TGTGCCAGCAGCCCCTGGGGACTAGCGGGGTATCAGGAGACCCAGTACTTC. It is translated as CASSPWGLAGYQETQYF. The full variable domain, its missing parts supplied by reference TRBV9 and TRBJ2-5, is DSGVTQTPKHLITATGQRVTLRCSPRSGDLSVYWYQQSLDQGLQFLIQYYNGEERAKGNILERFSAQQFPDLHSELNLSSLELGDSALYFCASSPWGLAGYQETQYFGPGTRLLVL.